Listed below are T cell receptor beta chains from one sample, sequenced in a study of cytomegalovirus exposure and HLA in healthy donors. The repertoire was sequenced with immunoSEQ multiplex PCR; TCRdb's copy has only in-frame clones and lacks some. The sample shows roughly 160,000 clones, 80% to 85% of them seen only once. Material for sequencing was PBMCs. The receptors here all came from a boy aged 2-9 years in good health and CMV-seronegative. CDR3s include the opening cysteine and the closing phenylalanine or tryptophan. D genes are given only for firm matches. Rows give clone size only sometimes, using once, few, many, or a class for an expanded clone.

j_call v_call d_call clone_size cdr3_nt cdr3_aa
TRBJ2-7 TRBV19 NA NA TGTGCCAGTAGTGCTGGGCCAGCATACGAGCAGTACTTC CASSAGPAYEQYF
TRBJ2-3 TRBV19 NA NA TGTGCCAGTAGTATTATGGCTAGCGAAGCGGTAGATACGCAGTATTTT CASSIMASEAVDTQYF
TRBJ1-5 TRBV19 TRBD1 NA TGTGCCAGCAACTCCGGGACAGGGGTGGGCCGGGGCAATCAGCCCCAGCATTTT CASNSGTGVGRGNQPQHF
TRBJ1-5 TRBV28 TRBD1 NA TGTGCCATCTCAGGACAGGCCTACAATCAGCCCCAGCATTTT CAISGQAYNQPQHF
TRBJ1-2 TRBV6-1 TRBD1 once TGTGCCAGCACATGGGACAGTGTTAACTATGGCTACACCTTC CASTWDSVNYGYTF
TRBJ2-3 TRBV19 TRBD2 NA TGTGCCAGTACCAGCCGACTAGCGGCTGGCACAGATACGCAGTATTTT CASTSRLAAGTDTQYF
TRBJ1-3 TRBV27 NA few TGTGCCAGCAGTTTATACGGGGGTTCTTTCTCTGGAAACACCATATATTTT CASSLYGGSFSGNTIYF
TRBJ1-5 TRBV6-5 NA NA TGTGCCAGCAGCCCCCAGGGGAATAGCAATCAGCCCCAGCATTTT CASSPQGNSNQPQHF
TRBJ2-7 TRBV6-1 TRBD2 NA TGTGCCAGCAGGGCTAGCGGGAGGGCTTGGTCCGAGCAGTACTTC CASRASGRAWSEQYF
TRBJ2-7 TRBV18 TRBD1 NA TGTGCCAGCTCACCGGGACAGCGCAACTACGAGCAGTACTTC CASSPGQRNYEQYF
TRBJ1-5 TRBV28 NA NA TGTGCCAGCAGTTTTTCAGGGGTCAATCAGCCCCAGCATTTT CASSFSGVNQPQHF
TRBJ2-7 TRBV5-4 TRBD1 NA TGTGCCAGCAGACCGGGACAGGGAGTCTACGAGCAGTACTTC CASRPGQGVYEQYF
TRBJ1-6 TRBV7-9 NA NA TGTGCCAGCAGCCCACCCCAACGAGGGGGGGCTAACTATAATTCACCCCTCCACTTT CASSPPQRGGANYNSPLHF
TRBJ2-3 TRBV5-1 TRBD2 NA TGCGCCAGCAGCCCCGGTGCGGGAGCGGCGGGGGGTACGCAGTATTTT CASSPGAGAAGGTQYF
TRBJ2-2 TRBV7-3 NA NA TGTGCCAGCAGCTTGGGGCCGGGACTCCAGACCGGGGAGCTGTTTTTT CASSLGPGLQTGELFF
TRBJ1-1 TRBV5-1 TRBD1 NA TGCGCCAGCAGCTTGGCGGAAACAGGGGGCTGGGGGACTGAAGCTTTCTTT CASSLAETGGWGTEAFF
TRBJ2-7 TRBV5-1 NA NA TGCGCCAGCAGCTTGGGTGGACAGTTGAGCTACGAGCAGTACTTC CASSLGGQLSYEQYF
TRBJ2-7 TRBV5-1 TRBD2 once TGCGCCAGCAGCTTAGGGACTAGCGGACCCTACGAGCAGTACTTC CASSLGTSGPYEQYF
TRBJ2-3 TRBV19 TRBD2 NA TGTGCCAGTAGTCCTCGGACTAGCGGGGGCACAGATACGCAGTATTTT CASSPRTSGGTDTQYF
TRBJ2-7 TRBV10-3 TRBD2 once TGTGCCATCAAAACCCTAGCGGGGGGATTCTACGAGCAGTACTTC CAIKTLAGGFYEQYF
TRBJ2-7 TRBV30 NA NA TGTGCCTGGAGTACGACTAGCTACGAGCAGTACTTC CAWSTTSYEQYF
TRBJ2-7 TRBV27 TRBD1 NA TGTGCCAGCAGTTTGTCCCTCACAGGGGGTACCTACGAGCAGTACTTC CASSLSLTGGTYEQYF
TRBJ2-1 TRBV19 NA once TGTGCCAGTAGTACTCGGGAAGCCATAGGCAATGAGCAGTTCTTC CASSTREAIGNEQFF
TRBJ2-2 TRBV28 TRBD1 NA TGTGCCAGCAGTTTGGGAGGGACAGGGGAAATCGGGGAGCTGTTTTTT CASSLGGTGEIGELFF
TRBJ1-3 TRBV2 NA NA TGTGCCAGCGGGCAGGGTCTCTACTCTGGAAACACCATATATTTT CASGQGLYSGNTIYF
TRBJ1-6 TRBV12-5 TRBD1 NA TGTGCTAGTGGGATACTACAGGGGGGGACTAATTCACCCCTCCACTTT CASGILQGGTNSPLHF
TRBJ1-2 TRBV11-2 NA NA TGTGCCAGCAGCTCCCTTAGGGAGCGGGATGGCTACACCTTC CASSSLRERDGYTF
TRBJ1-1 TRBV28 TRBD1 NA TGTGCCAGCAGTCCCGGGACAGCGAACACTGAAGCTTTCTTT CASSPGTANTEAFF
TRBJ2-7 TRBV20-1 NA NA TGCAGTGCCTCCCCTCGGGACGAGCAGTACTTC CSASPRDEQYF
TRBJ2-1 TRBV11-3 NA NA TGTGCCAGGTCGGTGGAGGGACGGGACCCCTACAATGAGCAGTTCTTC CARSVEGRDPYNEQFF
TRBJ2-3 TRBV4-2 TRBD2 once TGTGCCAGCAGCCAAGATTGGCTAGCGGCAGATACGCAGTATTTT CASSQDWLAADTQYF
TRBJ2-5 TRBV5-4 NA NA TGTGCCAGCAGCTTGGCTATTCAAGAGACCCAGTACTTC CASSLAIQETQYF
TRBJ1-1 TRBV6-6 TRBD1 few TGTGCCAGCAGACCCCTGGACAGGGTGGACACTGAAGCTTTCTTT CASRPLDRVDTEAFF
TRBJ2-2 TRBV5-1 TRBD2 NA TGCGCCAGCTGGCGGGAGCGGGTCGGGGGGCTGTTTTTT CASWRERVGGLFF
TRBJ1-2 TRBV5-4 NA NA TGTGCCAGCAGCAACAGGGTTGCCTATGGCTACACCTTC CASSNRVAYGYTF
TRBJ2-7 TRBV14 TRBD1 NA TGTGCCAGCAGCCAAGGACAGGGGGTCACCTACGAGCAGTACTTC CASSQGQGVTYEQYF
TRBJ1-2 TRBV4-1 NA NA TGCGCCAGCAGCCAAGACGGGTCCTATGGCTACACCTTC CASSQDGSYGYTF